This T cell receptor beta chain stems from a study of spatial heterogeneity in lung cancer. J lost 6 bases, V lost 3 bases, and 11 bases had no gene match. Germline CDR1 GTSNPN, CDR2 SVGIG (reference sequence). There are 15 residues in the CDR3. Time point described: sample taken at primary tumor resection. This clonotype is deemed medium-sized. As yet, its antigen is unknown. Study-wide results and limits: How many expanded intratumoral alpha and beta TCRs were present tracked the tumor mutation count, which was a count of nonsynonymous mutations.

TCRdb re-analysed the 5' RACE reads in MiXCR, keeping a single row per CDR3 protein. This table has about 830 distinct CDR3 sequences, about a tenth appearing once. V and J are TRBV30 and TRBJ2-1, with TRBD2 matching over 7 bases. The TCR comes from a male donor with early-stage non-small cell lung cancer. Sequencing used lung tumor tissue, obtained at surgery. This CDR3 reads CAWSLGGGGPNEQFF. The CDR3, as DNA: TGTGCCTGGAGCTTAGGTGGGGGGGGACCCAATGAGCAGTTCTTC. The variable domain in full, completed from reference TRBV30 and TRBJ2-1, reads SQTIHQWPATLVQPVGSPLSLECTVEGTSNPNLYWYRQAAGRGLQLLFYSVGIGQISSEVPQNLSASRPQDRQFILSSKKLLLSDSGFYLCAWSLGGGGPNEQFFGPGTRLTVL.